This TCR beta chain was sequenced in a study of cytomegalovirus exposure and HLA in healthy donors. The study ran its PCR with 60 Vbeta and 13 Jbeta primers. This table comes from immunoSEQ multiplex PCR, and its TCRdb copy is limited to in-frame clones, with some not included. The sample includes about 260,000 clones, approximately 85% of them seen just once. From germline, CDR1 is SGHNT and CDR2 YYREEE (reference sequence). CDR3 length: 13 amino acids. Between the trimmed V and J ends, which lost 3 bases and 5 bases, there was a span of 11 bases. The chain couples TRBV5-4 to TRBJ2-5; tentative D call: TRBD2 (6 bases). Sequencing was performed on PBMCs. The TCR sequence derives from a woman aged 40 to 50 in good health and CMV-seropositive. CDR3 in DNA: TGTGCCAGCAGCTGGGGGGTGGGGGAGACCCAGTACTTC. Amino acid sequence: CASSWGVGETQYF. The variable domain in full, with the rest retrieved from reference TRBV5-4 and TRBJ2-5, is ETGVTQSPTHLIKTRGQQVTLRCSSQSGHNTVSWYQQALGQGPQFIFQYYREEENGRGNFPPRFSGLQFPNYSSELNVNALELDDSALYLCASSWGVGETQYFGPGTRLLVL.